The 18 T cell receptor beta chains below were found in one sample sequenced in a study of T cells in lung cancer brain metastases. The assay was immunoSEQ multiplex PCR, and TCRdb's table has in-frame clones only and misses some. The sample consists of approximately 5,500 clones, approximately 84% of them appearing once. Sequencing was carried out using tumor tissue from a brain metastasis. These receptors came from a man aged 50 to 60 with non-small cell lung cancer that had spread to the brain.

The rearrangement joins TRBV10-3 to TRBJ2-5; possible D gene TRBD2, 6 bases. The germline CDR1 and CDR2 sequences are ENHRY and SYGVKD. Deletions cut 0 bases from V and 4 bases from J, with 9 bases between. The CDR3 is 14 amino acids. Written as DNA, the CDR3 is TGTGCCATCAGTGAGTCTGTTAGCGGAGAGACCCAGTACTTC. Protein: CAISESVSGETQYF.

This clone was picked up one time. V usage is TRBV7-9 and J usage is TRBJ1-3; D uncertain. Deletions cut 5 bases from V and 4 bases from J, with 9 bases between. CDR3 size: 13 residues. Germline V gives CDR1 SEHNR, CDR2 FQNEAQ (reference sequence). This CDR3 is CASSAASGNTIYF. The CDR3 DNA reads TGTGCCAGCAGCGCCGCGTCGGGAAACACCATATATTTT.

This clone was seen a handful of times. The chain has TRBV7-9 and TRBJ1-6; D is unclear. CDR1 and CDR2 (germline): SEHNR, FQNEAQ (reference sequence). The CDR3 totals 15 residues. V dropped 1 base and J dropped 5 bases, with 9 bases sitting between them. As DNA, the CDR3 is TGTGCCAGCAGCTTAGGTCGAACAGATAATTCACCCCTCCACTTT. Translated: CASSLGRTDNSPLHF.

This clone was counted only a few times. V is TRBV9 and J is TRBJ2-7; D ambiguous. Trimming stripped 3 bases from V and 6 bases from J, with 16 bases between. Germline V lookup: CDR1 SGDLS, CDR2 YYNGEE. The CDR3 runs 14 residues. The chain's CDR3 is CASSADFPIGEQYF. In nucleotides, the CDR3 is TGTGCCAGCAGCGCCGACTTCCCGATTGGCGAGCAGTACTTC.

The rearrangement links TRBV5-6 to TRBJ1-5; D uncertain. Trimming cost V 5 bases and J 8 bases, with 14 bases left between them. The CDR3 sequence is 13 residues long. From germline, CDR1 is SGHDT and CDR2 YYEEEE. CDR3 sequence reads: CASSSGGWEPQHF. The DNA for the CDR3 is TGTGCCAGCAGTTCAGGAGGGTGGGAGCCCCAGCATTTT.

The gene calls are TRBV2 and TRBJ1-1; the D gene is possibly TRBD1 (5 bases). V dropped 7 bases and J dropped 7 bases, with 31 bases sitting between them. This CDR3 spans 18 amino acids. Germline loops: CDR1 SNHLY, CDR2 FYNNEI. As DNA, the CDR3 is TGTGCCAGCAAGAAGACAGCGGGGTCGAATAGAGAAGTTTATGAAGCTTTCTTT. This codes for CASKKTAGSNREVYEAFF.

This rearrangement joins TRBV4-2 to TRBJ1-2; tentative D call: TRBD1 (5 bases). Per the germline V gene, CDR1 is LGHNA and CDR2 is YNFKEQ. The V end lost 5 bases, the J end lost 3 bases, and 16 bases lay between the germline ends. CDR3 length: 15 residues. CDR3 DNA: TGTGCCAGCAGCTACCAACGGGGGGAGGACTATGGCTACACCTTC. Residues: CASSYQRGEDYGYTF.

This sequence joins TRBV5-1 and TRBJ2-7, with 8 bases identical to TRBD1. CDR1 and CDR2 (germline): SGHRS, YFSETQ. Germline trimming cut 4 bases from V and 2 bases from J; bases unmatched to any gene: 5. The CDR3 sequence is 14 residues long. The CDR3 DNA is TGCGCCAGCAGCCCGGGACAGGCTCCCTACGAGCAGTACTTC. The encoded protein is CASSPGQAPYEQYF.

The V call is TRBV7-9, the J call TRBJ1-2; D call uncertain. V gave up 5 bases and J gave up 5 bases, with 18 bases separating them. CDR3 length equals 15 residues. The germline CDR1 and CDR2 sequences are SEHNR and FQNEAQ (reference sequence). The DNA of the CDR3 is TGTGCCAGCAGCCTGGGAACAGCGGGTCGATATGGCTACACCTTC. As protein: CASSLGTAGRYGYTF.

Note on this clone: Other nucleotide sequences in the sample specify the same CDR3. The chain is built from TRBV6-1 and TRBJ2-7; D possibly uses TRBD1 or TRBD2 (6 bases each). The V and J ends lost 7 bases and 1 base respectively, with 14 bases between them. The CDR3 has 14 amino acids. Germline V gives CDR1 MNHNS, CDR2 SASEGT. CDR3 in amino acids: CASNWGAGSYEQYF. The CDR3 DNA reads as TGTGCCAGCAACTGGGGGGCTGGGTCCTACGAGCAGTACTTC.

This clone has just one count. This chain links TRBV6-6 with TRBJ1-2, with a weak D call TRBD1 (6 bases). Germline CDR1 reads MNHNY; CDR2 reads SVGAGI (reference sequence). V was trimmed by 5 bases and J by 5 bases, leaving 9 bases between them. The CDR3 runs to 12 residues. The CDR3 spells CASSRTEYGYTF. CDR3 coding DNA: TGTGCCAGCAGTCGGACAGAGTATGGCTACACCTTC.

This rearrangement joins TRBV4-2 to TRBJ1-4, with D tentatively TRBD1 (6 bases). Germline lookup yields CDR1 LGHNA and CDR2 YNFKEQ. Trimming stripped 3 bases from V and 6 bases from J, with 26 bases between. This CDR3 has 19 amino acids. The CDR3 DNA sequence: TGTGCCAGCAGCCAGATCCCAGGGGTCCCAGATACCCTCGATGAAAAACTGTTTTTT. Amino acids: CASSQIPGVPDTLDEKLFF.

The chain couples TRBV7-2 to TRBJ1-4; TRBD1 matches at 8 bases. The ends lost 2 bases at V and 4 bases at J; junction bases unmatched: 6. CDR1 and CDR2 (germline): SGHTA, FQGNSA. The CDR3 has 16 residues. DNA of the CDR3: TGTGCCAGCAGCTTACGGGGACAGGCCAGTAATGAAAAACTGTTTTTT. Its translation: CASSLRGQASNEKLFF.

V usage is TRBV19 and J usage is TRBJ2-1, with 13 bases identical to TRBD2. The V segment lost 6 bases and the J segment 3 bases; nucleotides outside the gene matches: 8. Germline V gene sequence: CDR1 LNHDA, CDR2 SQIVND (reference sequence). The CDR3 is 17 amino acids. The CDR3 protein is CASRQRGLAGNYNEQFF. The DNA for the CDR3 is TGTGCCAGTAGACAAAGGGGACTAGCGGGGAACTACAATGAGCAGTTCTTC.

This clone is labeled medium-sized. This chain's CDR3 is CASSTGYGANYGYTF. In DNA form, the CDR3 reads TGTGCCAGCAGCACAGGGTACGGGGCTAACTATGGCTACACCTTC. The V gene is TRBV7-3, the J gene TRBJ1-2; D is perhaps TRBD1 (6 bases). Germline-derived CDR1 and CDR2 are SGHTA and FQGTGA. The CDR3 covers 15 residues. V was trimmed by 5 bases and J by 0 bases, leaving 13 bases between them.

This clone was picked up one time. The genes are TRBV9 and TRBJ2-2; maybe TRBD2 (6 bases). Trimming took off 4 bases at V and 1 base at J, with 11 bases between the two ends. This CDR3 is built from 15 residues. Germline CDR1 SGDLS, CDR2 YYNGEE. The CDR3 is CASSLGGGNTGELFF. The CDR3 DNA sequence: TGTGCCAGCAGCTTGGGGGGAGGGAACACCGGGGAGCTGTTTTTT. The whole variable domain, remainder taken from reference TRBV9 and TRBJ2-2, is DSGVTQTPKHLITATGQRVTLRCSPRSGDLSVYWYQQSLDQGLQFLIQYYNGEERAKGNILERFSAQQFPDLHSELNLSSLELGDSALYFCASSLGGGNTGELFFGEGSRLTVL.

With regard to this clone: One junction end does not reproduce the germline sequence, and a read error may be involved. The V and J genes are TRBV18 and TRBJ1-2; D may be TRBD1 (6 bases). Germline CDR1 reads KGHSH; CDR2 reads LQKENI. The CDR3 is 14 amino acids. The CDR3 DNA reads as TGTACCAGCTCACCAGCAGGGGCTGGGGATGGCTACACCTTC. Its protein is CTSSPAGAGDGYTF.

The chain carries TRBV4-1 and TRBJ2-1, with a weak D call TRBD2 (5 bases). The V gene's germline CDR1 is MGHRA and CDR2 YSYEKL. V was shortened by 0 bases and J by 6 bases, with 9 bases between the two germline ends. The CDR3 consists of 14 residues. In DNA, the CDR3 is TGCGCCAGCAGCCAAGATCCAGGAGGCAATGAGCAGTTCTTC. It specifies CASSQDPGGNEQFF.